This is a list of T cell receptor beta chains from one sample in a study of blood T cell repertoires in COVID-19. Sequencing used immunoSEQ multiplex PCR; TCRdb keeps in-frame clones, though not all of them. The data show 90,000 to 150,000 clones, approximately 80% seen once. The sequencing sample was made of peripheral blood. Every receptor here comes from a woman of 80 years or more with acute or convalescent COVID-19. Both conserved end residues are trimmed from each CDR3. A D gene is named only where the DNA matches it firmly.

V,D,J,CDR3
TRBV7-2,TRBD1,TRBJ1-4,ASSRDRVGEKLF
TRBV7-9,TRBD1,TRBJ1-1,ASSLPGTVEAF
TRBV18,TRBD1,TRBJ1-3,ASSPAGTAGNTIY
TRBV5-4,TRBD1,TRBJ2-5,ASSSGTGGLETQY
TRBV27,TRBD1,TRBJ2-2,ASSPTGPNTGELF
TRBV2,TRBD1,TRBJ1-2,ASMDRGRYT
TRBV4-2,NA,TRBJ1-2,ASSQVSGTYGYT
TRBV28,NA,TRBJ2-7,ATTPPGGSYEQY
TRBV5-5,TRBD1,TRBJ1-5,ASSLAGGAQPQH
TRBV5-4,NA,TRBJ1-4,ASSSAREIGEKLF
TRBV7-7,NA,TRBJ2-5,ASSLDREETQY
TRBV30,NA,TRBJ2-7,AWNKRAVYEQY
TRBV19,TRBD1,TRBJ2-1,ASSTDRGSYNEQF
TRBV6-1,NA,TRBJ1-1,ASSEWGRMNTEAF
TRBV19,NA,TRBJ1-4,ASSKGWSEKLF
TRBV3-1/TRBV3-2,TRBD2,TRBJ2-5,ASSQDLAGGSETQY
TRBV27,TRBD1,TRBJ1-6,ASSWTGFSYNSPLH
TRBV18,NA,TRBJ1-1,ASSPPGASEAF
TRBV11-1,NA,TRBJ1-2,ASSRNPGVYGYT
TRBV7-2,NA,TRBJ2-7,ASSYRVGGDEQY
TRBV7-9,TRBD2,TRBJ2-3,ASSLVGSGGTDTQY